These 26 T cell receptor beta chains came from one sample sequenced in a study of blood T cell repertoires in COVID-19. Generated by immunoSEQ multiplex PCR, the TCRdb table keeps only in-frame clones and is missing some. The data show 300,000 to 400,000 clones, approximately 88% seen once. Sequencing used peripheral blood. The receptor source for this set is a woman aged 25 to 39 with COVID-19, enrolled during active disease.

CDR3 bases: TGTGCCAGCAGCTTGGAGGGGATAGGGGACTATGGCTACACCTTC. It yields the protein CASSLEGIGDYGYTF. The chain links TRBV5-6 to TRBJ1-2; the D gene is possibly TRBD1 (5 bases). Germline lookup yields CDR1 SGHDT and CDR2 YYEEEE. The V gene lost 0 bases and the J gene lost 3 bases, with 12 bases spanning the gap. The CDR3 contains 15 residues.

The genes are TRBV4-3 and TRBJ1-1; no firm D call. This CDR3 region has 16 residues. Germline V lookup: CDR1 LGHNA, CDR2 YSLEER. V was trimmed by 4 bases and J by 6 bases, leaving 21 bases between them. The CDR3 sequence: CASSPHGVSPFAEAFF. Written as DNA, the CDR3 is TGCGCCAGCAGCCCCCACGGAGTGTCACCGTTCGCTGAAGCTTTCTTT.

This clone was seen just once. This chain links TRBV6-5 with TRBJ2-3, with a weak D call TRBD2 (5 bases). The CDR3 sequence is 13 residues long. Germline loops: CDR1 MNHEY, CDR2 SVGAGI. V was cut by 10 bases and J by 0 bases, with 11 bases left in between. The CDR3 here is CATRLPSTDTQYF. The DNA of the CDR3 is TGTGCCACGCGACTACCAAGCACAGATACGCAGTATTTT.

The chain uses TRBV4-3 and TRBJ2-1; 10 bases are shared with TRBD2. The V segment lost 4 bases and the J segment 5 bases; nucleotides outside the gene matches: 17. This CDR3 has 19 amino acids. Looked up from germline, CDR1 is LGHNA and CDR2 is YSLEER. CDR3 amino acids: CASSLAGSNLAGANNEQFF. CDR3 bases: TGCGCCAGCAGCCTAGCGGGCTCAAACCTAGCGGGGGCGAACAATGAGCAGTTCTTC.

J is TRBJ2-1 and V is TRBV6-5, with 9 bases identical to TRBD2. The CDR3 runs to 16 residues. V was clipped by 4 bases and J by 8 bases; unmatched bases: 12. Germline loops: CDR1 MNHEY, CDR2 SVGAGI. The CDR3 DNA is TGTGCCAGCAGTTCCCCCAAGACTAGCGGAGGGGATGAGCAGTTCTTC. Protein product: CASSSPKTSGGDEQFF.

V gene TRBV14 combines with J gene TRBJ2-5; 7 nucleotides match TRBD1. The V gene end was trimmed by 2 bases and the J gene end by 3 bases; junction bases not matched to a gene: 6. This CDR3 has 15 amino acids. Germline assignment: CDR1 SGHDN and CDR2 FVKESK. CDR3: CASSQRDRVKETQYF. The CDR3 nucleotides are TGTGCCAGCAGCCAAAGAGACAGGGTTAAAGAGACCCAGTACTTC.

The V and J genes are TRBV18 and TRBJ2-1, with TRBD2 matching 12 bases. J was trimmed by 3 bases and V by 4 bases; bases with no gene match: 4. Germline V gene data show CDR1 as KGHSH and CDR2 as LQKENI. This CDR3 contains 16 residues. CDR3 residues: CASSRRTSGDYNEQFF. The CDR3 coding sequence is TGTGCCAGCTCACGGAGGACTAGCGGGGACTACAATGAGCAGTTCTTC.

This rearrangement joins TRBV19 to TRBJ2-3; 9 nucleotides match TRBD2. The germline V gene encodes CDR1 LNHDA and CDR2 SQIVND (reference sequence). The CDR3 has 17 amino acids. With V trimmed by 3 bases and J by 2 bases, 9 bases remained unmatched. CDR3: CASSISGLAGTTDTQYF. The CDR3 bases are TGTGCCAGTAGTATCAGTGGTCTAGCGGGGACCACAGATACGCAGTATTTT. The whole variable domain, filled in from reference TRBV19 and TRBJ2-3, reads DGGITQSPKYLFRKEGQNVTLSCEQNLNHDAMYWYRQDPGQGLRLIYYSQIVNDFQKGDIAEGYSVSREKKESFPLTVTSAQKNPTAFYLCASSISGLAGTTDTQYFGPGTRLTVL.

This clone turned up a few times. The CDR3, as DNA: TGTGCCAGCAGTTTAACCGGGACAGCCCACCTATATGGCTACACCTTC. Protein: CASSLTGTAHLYGYTF. This chain links TRBV28 with TRBJ1-2; the match to TRBD1 covers 7 bases. CDR1 and CDR2 (germline): MDHEN, SYDVKM. This CDR3 region has 16 residues. V shed 2 bases and J 5 bases; nucleotides not matched to a gene: 11.

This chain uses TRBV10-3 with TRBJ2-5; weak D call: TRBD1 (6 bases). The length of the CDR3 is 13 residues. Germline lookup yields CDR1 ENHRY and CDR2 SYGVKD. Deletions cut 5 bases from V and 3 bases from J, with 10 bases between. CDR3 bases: TGTGCCATCAGTTTAAGACAGGAAGAGACCCAGTACTTC. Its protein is CAISLRQEETQYF.

The chain's CDR3 is CASSQGTSRFNEQFF. As DNA, the CDR3 is TGCGCCAGCAGCCAAGGGACTAGTCGCTTCAATGAGCAGTTCTTC. This sequence joins TRBV4-3 and TRBJ2-1; 7 bases are shared with TRBD2. Germline CDR1 reads LGHNA; CDR2 reads YSLEER. V lost 1 base and J lost 6; bases outside the gene matches: 6. The CDR3 runs 15 residues.

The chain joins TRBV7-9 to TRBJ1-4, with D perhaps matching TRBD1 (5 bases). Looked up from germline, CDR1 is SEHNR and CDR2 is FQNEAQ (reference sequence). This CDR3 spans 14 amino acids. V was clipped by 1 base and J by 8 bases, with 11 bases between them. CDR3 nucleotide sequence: TGTGCCAGCAGCTTAGAAGGTCCAGGGGAAAAACTGTTTTTT. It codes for CASSLEGPGEKLFF.

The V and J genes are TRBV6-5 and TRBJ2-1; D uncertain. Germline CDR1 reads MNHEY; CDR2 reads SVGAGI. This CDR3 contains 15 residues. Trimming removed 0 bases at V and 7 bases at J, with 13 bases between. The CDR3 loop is CASSYSSLSSNEQFF. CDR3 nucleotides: TGTGCCAGCAGTTACTCTAGCTTGAGCTCGAATGAGCAGTTCTTC.

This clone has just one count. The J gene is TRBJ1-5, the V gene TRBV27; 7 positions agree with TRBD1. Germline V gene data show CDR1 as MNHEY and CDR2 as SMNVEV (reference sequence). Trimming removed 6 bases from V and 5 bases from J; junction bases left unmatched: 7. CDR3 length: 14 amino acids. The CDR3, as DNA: TGTGCCAGCAGCCCGACAGGGCCCTATCAGCCCCAGCATTTT. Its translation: CASSPTGPYQPQHF.

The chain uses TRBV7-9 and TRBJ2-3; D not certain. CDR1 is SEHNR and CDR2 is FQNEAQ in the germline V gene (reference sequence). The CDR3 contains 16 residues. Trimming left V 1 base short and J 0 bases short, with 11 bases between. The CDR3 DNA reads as TGTGCCAGCAGCTTAGTCTTGTCGGTCAGCACAGATACGCAGTATTTT. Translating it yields CASSLVLSVSTDTQYF. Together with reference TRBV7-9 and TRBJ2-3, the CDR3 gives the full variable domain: DTGVSQNPRHKITKRGQNVTFRCDPISEHNRLYWYRQTLGQGPEFLTYFQNEAQLEKSRLLSDRFSAERPKGSFSTLEIQRTEQGDSAMYLCASSLVLSVSTDTQYFGPGTRLTVL.

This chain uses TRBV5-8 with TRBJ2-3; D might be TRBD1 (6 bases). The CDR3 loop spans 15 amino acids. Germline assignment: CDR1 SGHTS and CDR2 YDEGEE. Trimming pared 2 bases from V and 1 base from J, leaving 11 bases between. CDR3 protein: CASSFGQRRTDTQYF. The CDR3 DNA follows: TGTGCCAGCAGCTTTGGACAGAGACGCACAGATACGCAGTATTTT.

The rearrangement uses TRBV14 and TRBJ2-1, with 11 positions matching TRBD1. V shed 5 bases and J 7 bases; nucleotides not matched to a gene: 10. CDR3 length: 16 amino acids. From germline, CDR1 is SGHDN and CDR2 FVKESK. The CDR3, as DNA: TGTGCCAGCAGCAAAAAGGACAGGGGGCTCTATAATGAGCAGTTCTTC. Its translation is CASSKKDRGLYNEQFF.

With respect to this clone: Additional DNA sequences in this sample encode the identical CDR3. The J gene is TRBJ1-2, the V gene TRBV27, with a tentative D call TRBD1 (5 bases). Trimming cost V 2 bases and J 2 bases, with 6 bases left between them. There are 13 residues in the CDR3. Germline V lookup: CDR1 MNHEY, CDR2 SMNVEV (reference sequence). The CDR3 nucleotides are TGTGCCAGCAGTTTACGACAGAACTATGGCTACACCTTC. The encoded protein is CASSLRQNYGYTF.

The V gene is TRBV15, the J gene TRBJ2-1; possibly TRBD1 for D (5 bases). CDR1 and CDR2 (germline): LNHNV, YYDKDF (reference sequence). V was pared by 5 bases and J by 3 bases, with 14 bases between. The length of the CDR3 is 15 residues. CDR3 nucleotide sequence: TGTGCCACCAGCCTGTCAGGGTCGATCTACAATGAGCAGTTCTTC. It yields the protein CATSLSGSIYNEQFF.

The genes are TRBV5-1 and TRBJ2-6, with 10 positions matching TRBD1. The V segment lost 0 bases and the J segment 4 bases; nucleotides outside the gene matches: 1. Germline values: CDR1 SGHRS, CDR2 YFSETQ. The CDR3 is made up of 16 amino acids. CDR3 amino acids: CASSLGQGAGANVLTF. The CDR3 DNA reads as TGCGCCAGCAGCTTGGGACAGGGGGCAGGGGCCAACGTCCTGACTTTC.

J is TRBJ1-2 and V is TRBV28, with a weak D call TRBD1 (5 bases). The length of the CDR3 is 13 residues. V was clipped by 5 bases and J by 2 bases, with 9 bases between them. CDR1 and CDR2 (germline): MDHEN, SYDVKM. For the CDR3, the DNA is TGTGCCAGCAGTCTGACAGCAAACTATGGCTACACCTTC. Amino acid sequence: CASSLTANYGYTF.

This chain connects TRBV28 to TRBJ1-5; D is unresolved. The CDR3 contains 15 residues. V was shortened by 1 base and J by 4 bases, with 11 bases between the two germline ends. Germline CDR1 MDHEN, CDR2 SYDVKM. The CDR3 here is CASSLLRQTNQPQHF. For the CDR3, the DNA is TGTGCCAGCAGTTTATTACGGCAGACTAATCAGCCCCAGCATTTT.

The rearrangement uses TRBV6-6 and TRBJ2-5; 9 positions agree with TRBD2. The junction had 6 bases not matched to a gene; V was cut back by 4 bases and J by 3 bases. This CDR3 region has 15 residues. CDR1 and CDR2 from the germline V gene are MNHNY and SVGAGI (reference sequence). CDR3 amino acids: CASSLGPSGEETQYF. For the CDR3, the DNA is TGTGCCAGCAGTTTGGGGCCTAGCGGGGAAGAGACCCAGTACTTC.

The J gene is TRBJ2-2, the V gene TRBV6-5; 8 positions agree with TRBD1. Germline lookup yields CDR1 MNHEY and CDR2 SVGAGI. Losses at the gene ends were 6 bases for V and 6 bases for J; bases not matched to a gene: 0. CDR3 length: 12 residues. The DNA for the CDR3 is TGTGCCAGCAGGGACAGGGCCGGGGAGCTGTTTTTT. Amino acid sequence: CASRDRAGELFF.

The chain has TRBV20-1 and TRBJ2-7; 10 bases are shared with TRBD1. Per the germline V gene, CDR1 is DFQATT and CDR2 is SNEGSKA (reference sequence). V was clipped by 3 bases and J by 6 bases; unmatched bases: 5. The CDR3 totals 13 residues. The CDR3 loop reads CSASGQGDLEQYV. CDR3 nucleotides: TGCAGTGCTAGTGGACAGGGGGATCTCGAGCAGTACGTC.

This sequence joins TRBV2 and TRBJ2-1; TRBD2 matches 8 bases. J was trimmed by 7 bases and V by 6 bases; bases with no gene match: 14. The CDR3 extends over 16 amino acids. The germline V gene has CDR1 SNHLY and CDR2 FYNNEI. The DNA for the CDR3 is TGTGCCAGCAGAGCCCTAACTAGCGGATCAGGGAATGAGCAGTTCTTC. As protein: CASRALTSGSGNEQFF.